A selection of T cell receptor beta chains follows, all from one sample in a study of CD8 T cells in ankylosing spondylitis. TCRdb reanalysed the 5' RACE reads using MiXCR and keeps one entry per CDR3 protein. The table has hundreds of thousands of distinct CDR3 sequences, around 21% seen once. The sequencing input was blood, either unsorted or a sorted T cell fraction (not recorded which). The receptors were gathered from a female donor with ankylosing spondylitis or in good health (not recorded which). CDR3s include the opening cysteine and the closing phenylalanine or tryptophan. Each record gives: J gene, D gene, clone size, V gene, CDR3 DNA, CDR3 protein. D genes are given only for firm matches. Not all rows give a size; the values are once, few, many and, for expanded clones, a class.

TRBJ2-1	TRBD2	NA	TRBV12-3/TRBV12-4	TGTGCCAGCAGCAGTAGCGGGAGGGGGGCTTACAATGAGCAGTTCTTC	CASSSSGRGAYNEQFF
TRBJ1-4	NA	NA	TRBV12-3/TRBV12-4	TGTGCCAGCAGTTTCAGGAGGGGGAGTAATGAAAAACTGTTTTTT	CASSFRRGSNEKLFF
TRBJ2-4	NA	once	TRBV3-1	TGTGCCAGCAGCGAGGGACTTGGAGACATTCAGTACTTC	CASSEGLGDIQYF
TRBJ2-1	TRBD2	NA	TRBV12-3/TRBV12-4	TGTGCCAGCAGTCAACTAGCGGGAGGTCAAAGTGAGCAGTTCTTC	CASSQLAGGQSEQFF
TRBJ2-7	NA	NA	TRBV7-2	TGTGCCAGCAGCTTACAAGCGCTGAGCTCCTACGAGCAGTACTTC	CASSLQALSSYEQYF
TRBJ2-5	TRBD2	NA	TRBV10-3	TGTGCCATCAGTAGTCGACTAGCGGAGGGGGAGACCCAGTACTTC	CAISSRLAEGETQYF
TRBJ2-5	NA	NA	TRBV10-3	TGTGCCATCAGTGAGACTGGCAGACTACAAGAGACCCAGTACTTC	CAISETGRLQETQYF
TRBJ2-3	NA	NA	TRBV12-3/TRBV12-4	TGTGCCAGCAGTTTAGCGGGCGGGTGGACAGATACGCAGTATTTT	CASSLAGGWTDTQYF
TRBJ1-2	NA	few	TRBV29-1	TGCAGCGTTTGGACCTCTCAGGCACTAAGCTATGGCTACACCTTC	CSVWTSQALSYGYTF
TRBJ2-1	TRBD2	NA	TRBV5-6	TGTGCCAGCAGCTTGCAGGCGACTAGCGGGAGAAATGAGCAGTTCTTC	CASSLQATSGRNEQFF
TRBJ2-1	TRBD2	NA	TRBV7-8	TGTGCCAGCAGCTTACACAGAAACCCTAGCGGGAGGGTGATTGAGCAGTTCTTC	CASSLHRNPSGRVIEQFF
TRBJ1-5	NA	NA	TRBV12-3/TRBV12-4	TGTGCCAGCAGTTTAGGGGAGAGCAATCAGCCCCAGCATTTT	CASSLGESNQPQHF
TRBJ1-2	NA	few	TRBV12-5	TGTGCTAGTGGTTTGGTATACCGTTCTGTTAACTATGGCTACACCTTC	CASGLVYRSVNYGYTF
TRBJ1-1	NA	few	TRBV5-1	TGCGCCAGCAGCCAGAAACAGGGTCTCACTGAAGCTTTCTTT	CASSQKQGLTEAFF
TRBJ1-2	NA	few	TRBV10-3	TGTGCCATCAGTGAGTCCGGCAGGGGTGGCTACACCTTC	CAISESGRGGYTF
TRBJ2-2	TRBD2	many	TRBV5-5	TGTGCCAGCAGCTTCCGGGGGGGTGGGGACACCGGGGAGCTGTTTTTT	CASSFRGGGDTGELFF
TRBJ2-1	TRBD2	few	TRBV11-2	TGTGCCAGCAGCACAGCCGGGACTAGCGGTCTTGAGCAGTTCTTC	CASSTAGTSGLEQFF
TRBJ2-7	NA	few	TRBV7-9	TGTGCCAGCGCCGGGGACGAGCAGTACTTC	CASAGDEQYF
TRBJ1-2	NA	few	TRBV4-2	TGTGCCAGCAGCCTCGAGCCCCCCGGAGGGTTGGGTGGCTACACCTTC	CASSLEPPGGLGGYTF
TRBJ2-1	NA	few	TRBV7-3	TGTGCCAGCAGCCCCCGAAGGGGGGCTAGCTCCTACAATGAGCAGTTCTTC	CASSPRRGASSYNEQFF
TRBJ2-5	NA	many	TRBV29-1	TGCAGCGTTGTAATGTCAGACCAAGAGACCCAGTACTTC	CSVVMSDQETQYF
TRBJ1-1	NA	NA	TRBV20-1	TGCAGTGCTAGAGACCAGGGTAAGGCTCCGGCTGAAGCTTTCTTT	CSARDQGKAPAEAFF
TRBJ2-1	NA	once	TRBV5-4	TGTGCCAGCAGCTTGGGAGGGAATACCTACAATGAGCAGTTCTTC	CASSLGGNTYNEQFF
TRBJ1-1	NA	NA	TRBV13	TGTGCCAGCAGCCCCCGACAGGTACACACTGAAGCTTTCTTT	CASSPRQVHTEAFF
TRBJ2-7	NA	NA	TRBV20-1	TGCAGTGCTATACAAAAAGGGATCCTGAACGAGCAGTACTTC	CSAIQKGILNEQYF
TRBJ1-5	TRBD1	few	TRBV10-3	TGTGCCATCAGCCCAACCGCCGGGACAGGGGATCAGCCCCAGCATTTT	CAISPTAGTGDQPQHF
TRBJ2-7	NA	NA	TRBV20-1	TGCAGTGCTAGAAACCCCCAGGGGAGTTACGAGCAGTACTTC	CSARNPQGSYEQYF
TRBJ2-5	NA	NA	TRBV7-9	TGTGCCAGCAGCTCGGGAGTTAGGGAGACCCAGTACTTC	CASSSGVRETQYF
TRBJ2-3	NA	NA	TRBV3-1	TGTGCCAGCAGCCAGGCGAGACGCACAGATACGCAGTATTTT	CASSQARRTDTQYF
TRBJ2-2	NA	NA	TRBV24-1	TGTGCCACCAGTGACATGAGAAACACCGGGGAGCTGTTTTTT	CATSDMRNTGELFF
TRBJ1-1	NA	NA	TRBV20-1	TGCAGTATTTCGGGGGGGTTGAACACTGAAGCTTTCTTT	CSISGGLNTEAFF
TRBJ2-2	TRBD2	few	TRBV6-5	TGTGCCAGCATTACTAGCGTGCCCGGGGAGCTGTTTTTT	CASITSVPGELFF
TRBJ2-6	TRBD2	NA	TRBV7-2	TGTGCCAGCAGCTTGACTAGCGGTACCTCTGGGGCCAACGTCCTGACTTTC	CASSLTSGTSGANVLTF
TRBJ1-5	TRBD1	many	TRBV6-6	TGTGCCAGCTCAGGGGGAGGCAATCAGCCCCAGCATTTT	CASSGGGNQPQHF
TRBJ2-7	NA	NA	TRBV19	TGTGCCAGTTCATCAGGGGTACTCTACGAGCAGTACTTC	CASSSGVLYEQYF